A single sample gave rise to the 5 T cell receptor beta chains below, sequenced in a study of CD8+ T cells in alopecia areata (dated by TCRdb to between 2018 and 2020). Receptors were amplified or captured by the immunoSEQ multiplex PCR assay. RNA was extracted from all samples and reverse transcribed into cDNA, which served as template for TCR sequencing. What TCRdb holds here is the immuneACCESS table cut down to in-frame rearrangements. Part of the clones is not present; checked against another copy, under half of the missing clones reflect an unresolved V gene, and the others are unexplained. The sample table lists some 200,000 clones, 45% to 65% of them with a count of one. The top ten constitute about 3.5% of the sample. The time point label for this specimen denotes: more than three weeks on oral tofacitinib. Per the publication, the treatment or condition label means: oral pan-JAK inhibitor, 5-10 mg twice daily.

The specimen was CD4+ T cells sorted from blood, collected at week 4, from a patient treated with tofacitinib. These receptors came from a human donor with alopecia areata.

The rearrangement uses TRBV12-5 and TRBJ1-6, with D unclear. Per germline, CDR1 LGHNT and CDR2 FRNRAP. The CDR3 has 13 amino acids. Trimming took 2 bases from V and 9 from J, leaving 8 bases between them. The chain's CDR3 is CASGLSMGSPLHF. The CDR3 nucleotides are TGTGCTAGTGGTTTGTCGATGGGTTCACCCCTCCACTTT.

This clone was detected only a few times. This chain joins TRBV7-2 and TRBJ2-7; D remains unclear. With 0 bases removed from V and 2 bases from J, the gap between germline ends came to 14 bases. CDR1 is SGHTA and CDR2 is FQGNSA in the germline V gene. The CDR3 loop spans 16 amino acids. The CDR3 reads CASSLAYAPGPYEQYF. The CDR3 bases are TGTGCCAGCAGCTTAGCGTATGCCCCAGGCCCCTACGAGCAGTACTTC.

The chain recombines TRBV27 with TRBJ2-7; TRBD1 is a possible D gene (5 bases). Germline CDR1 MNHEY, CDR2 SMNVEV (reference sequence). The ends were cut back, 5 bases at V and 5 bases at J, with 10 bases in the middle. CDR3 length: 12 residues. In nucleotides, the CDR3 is TGTGCCAGCAGTCAGGGTCGCAACGAGCAGTACTTC. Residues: CASSQGRNEQYF.

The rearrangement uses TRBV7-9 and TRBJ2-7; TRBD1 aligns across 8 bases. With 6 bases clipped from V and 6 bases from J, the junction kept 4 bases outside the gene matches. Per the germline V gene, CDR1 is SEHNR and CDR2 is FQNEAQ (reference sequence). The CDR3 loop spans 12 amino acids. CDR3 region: CASRAGGLEQYF. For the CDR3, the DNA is TGTGCCAGCAGGGCAGGGGGCCTCGAGCAGTACTTC.

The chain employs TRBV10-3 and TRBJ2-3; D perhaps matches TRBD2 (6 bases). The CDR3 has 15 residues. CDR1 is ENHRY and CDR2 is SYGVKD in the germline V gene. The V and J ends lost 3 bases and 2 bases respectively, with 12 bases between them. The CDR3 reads CAISEVAALTDTQYF. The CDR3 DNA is TGTGCCATCAGTGAAGTAGCGGCCCTCACAGATACGCAGTATTTT.